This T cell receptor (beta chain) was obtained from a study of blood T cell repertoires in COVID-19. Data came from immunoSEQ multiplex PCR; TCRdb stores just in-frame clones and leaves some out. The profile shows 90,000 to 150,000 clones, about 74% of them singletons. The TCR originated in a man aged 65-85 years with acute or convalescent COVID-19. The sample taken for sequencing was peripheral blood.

The CDR3 sequence is CASSSSGETAYEQYF. CDR3 DNA: TGTGCCAGTAGTTCCTCGGGGGAGACAGCCTACGAGCAGTACTTC. The chain has TRBV19 and TRBJ2-7; weak D call: TRBD2 (6 bases). The germline V gene encodes CDR1 LNHDA and CDR2 SQIVND (reference sequence). The ends were cut back, 5 bases at V and 2 bases at J, with 16 bases in the middle. There are 15 residues in the CDR3. Full variable domain (outside the CDR3, taken from reference TRBV19 and TRBJ2-7): DGGITQSPKYLFRKEGQNVTLSCEQNLNHDAMYWYRQDPGQGLRLIYYSQIVNDFQKGDIAEGYSVSREKKESFPLTVTSAQKNPTAFYLCASSSSGETAYEQYFGPGTRLTVT.